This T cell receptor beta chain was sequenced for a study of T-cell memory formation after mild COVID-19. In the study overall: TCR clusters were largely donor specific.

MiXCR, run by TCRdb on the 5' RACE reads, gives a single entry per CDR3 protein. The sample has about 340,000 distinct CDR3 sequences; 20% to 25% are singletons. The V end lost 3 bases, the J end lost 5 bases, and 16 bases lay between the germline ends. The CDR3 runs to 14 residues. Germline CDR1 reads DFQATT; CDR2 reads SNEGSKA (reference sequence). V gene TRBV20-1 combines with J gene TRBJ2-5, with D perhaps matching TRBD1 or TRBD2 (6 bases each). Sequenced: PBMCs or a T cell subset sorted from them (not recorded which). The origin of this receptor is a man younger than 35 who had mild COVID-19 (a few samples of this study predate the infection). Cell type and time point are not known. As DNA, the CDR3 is TGCAGTGCTAGTTCGGGGGCCCACGGCGAGACCCAGTACTTC. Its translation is CSASSGAHGETQYF.